This TCR beta chain was retrieved from a study of vaccination and CD4 T cells after COVID-19. For the study at large: Post-vaccine sampling followed dose two by a median 72 days (range 14 to 241). Treatment of control cultures consisted of a CEFX pool, an HIV-1 Nef pool, or no peptide.

Treatment here: approximately nine-day PBMC culture with coronavirus spike peptide pools or control peptides (ViraFEST assay). This clonotype was observed a handful of times. Its matching antigen is unknown. Sequence data for DNA of cultured CD4+ T cells were generated by the Oncomine TCR Beta short-read assay. TCRdb used MiXCR to reprocess the PCR reads, holding one entry per CDR3 protein. The sample shows over 8,500 distinct CDR3 sequences, roughly two thirds of them seen only once. Source: CD4+ T cells from blood, cultured in vitro, taken before SARS-CoV-2 vaccination. The receptor's source is a human donor who had recovered from COVID-19.

CDR3 nucleotide sequence: TGTGCCAGCAGTTTATCTTCTACAGATCCCCGTAGGGGCAATCAGCCCCAGCATTTT. Encoded protein: CASSLSSTDPRRGNQPQHF. This chain uses TRBV27 with TRBJ1-5, with D unclear. V dropped 0 bases and J dropped 2 bases, with 20 bases sitting between them. The germline V gene encodes CDR1 MNHEY and CDR2 SMNVEV (reference sequence). The CDR3 runs 19 residues.